This TCR beta chain was documented in a study of control samples from healthy donors and cancer patients. The CDR3 spans 13 residues. Trimming shortened V by 4 bases and J by 0 bases, and 7 bases separated the two germline ends. CDR1 is SEHNR, CDR2 FQNEAQ, per germline (reference sequence). Only in-frame clones appear in the TCRdb table, and some are missing; sequencing was by immunoSEQ multiplex PCR. The sample includes more than 95,000 clones, 85% to 95% of them seen just once. This TCR derives from a man younger than 35 in good health. V and J are TRBV7-9 and TRBJ2-7, with D possibly being TRBD1 or TRBD2 (5 bases each). Sequenced material: blood. Here the CDR3 reads CASSSGSSYEQYF. CDR3 coding DNA: TGTGCCAGCAGCTCAGGGAGCTCCTACGAGCAGTACTTC.